The entry that follows covers one TCR beta chain sequence. The antigen it recognizes is unknown. Within one base of it there is no much larger clone, and no base qualities were kept. The library was made by the immunoSEQ multiplex PCR assay. A mixture of 60 forward primers for TCR Vbeta segments and 13 reverse primers for TCR Jbeta segments was used in the multiplex PCR. The CDR3 region of rearranged TCR beta genes was amplified from genomic DNA by a multiplex PCR assay. Amplified TCR beta libraries were sequenced as 87-base-pair reads on the Illumina HiSeq System. Per the source publication's procedure: Across the roughly 640 repertoires, a later analysis counted approximately 83 million unique TCR beta chains, some 11 million of which were shared by at least two donors. To remove PCR and sequencing errors, raw reads were error-corrected and collapsed into unique sequences using a nearest-neighbor algorithm that merged closely related sequences. V, D and J gene segments were assigned by aligning CDR3 sequences to IMGT reference sequences. Each retained sequence needed at least a six-nucleotide match to both a V gene segment and a J gene segment. Rearrangements were classified as productive when the CDR3 lacked stop codons and remained in frame with V and J, and all other rearrangements were classified as non-productive. CDR3 was defined according to IMGT convention as the region running from the second conserved V-encoded cysteine to the conserved J-encoded phenylalanine. The earlier analysis of 500 to 750 of the donors excluded any sequence lacking an unambiguous match to a single V gene segment. In an earlier analysis of some 590 of the donors, a V segment was called functional when productive rearrangements were above 56.7%, and segregating when the standard deviation between donors exceeded 5%. A statistical classification framework was developed to diagnose cytomegalovirus status using the catalog of TCR beta chain sequences. In a later analysis, TCR nucleotide sequences were compared against IMGT/GENE-DB human TR gene sequences so that V and J genes could be assigned. Using the TCRdist pipeline, a later analysis assigned CDR3 sequences along with most-parsimonious VDJ recombination scenarios. In a later analysis, every TCR beta chain was defined by the combination of its CDR3 amino acid sequence and its V-gene family, and reads without a unique V-gene family were dropped. To address suspected cross-contamination and a sequencing artifact, a later analysis removed around 600 highly shared, low-generation-probability nucleotide sequences. A later analysis calculated a clonal expansion index for each public chain from normalized within-repertoire ranks of inferred template counts. Generation probabilities in a later analysis came from a VDJ recombination model fitted to out-of-frame rearrangements, and those results were checked against IGoR. Hypergeometric tests were used in a later analysis to score TCR-TCR, TCR-HLA and TCR-CMV co-occurrence, with a repertoire-size bias correction applied to the TCR pairs. A later analysis estimated false discovery rates by permuting HLA or CMV assignments 20 times. In a later analysis, co-occurring TCRs were grouped with DBSCAN, and TCRdist sequence similarity was added when clustering was performed within HLA-allele-positive subsets. Co-occurrence clustering excluded repertoires with fewer than 30,000 or more than 120,000 public chains, plus five with anomalous nucleotide sharing. In TCRdb, the immuneACCESS table is reduced to in-frame sequences with V and J assigned. These tables do not hold every clone; where another copy was compared, an unresolved V gene accounts for under half, and the others remain unexplained. The V and J calls and clone size were taken over from that table, and D and trimming were inferred from the DNA. For this sample there are roughly 150,000 clones; 65% to 80% appear just once. In total, the top ten clones hold over 1.5% of the sample.

This sample was taken from a study of cytomegalovirus exposure and HLA in healthy donors (dated by TCRdb to about 2017). Study-wide context: In an earlier analysis of 550 to 750 of the donors, 276 Gb of sequence data and 100 million or so unique TCR beta sequences from about 179 million T cells were reported. A later genetic analysis took genome-wide SNP genotypes for 398 of the 666 donors and used that subset as a discovery cohort. Four or five DR-DQ haplotypes were handled as single units for association and clustering because linkage in the cohort was strong. Among about 400 genotyped donors of the cohort, an average of approximately 240,000 unique TCR beta nucleotide sequences was sequenced per donor, of which roughly 17% were non-productive. To study patterns of TCR occurrence, a later analysis re-analyzed previously published TCR beta repertoires from just over 650 donors and added high-resolution HLA genotyping. The study aimed to test whether cataloging public T cell receptors could reveal signatures of past pathogen exposure. Every repertoire in the discovery cohort had been generated on one and the same sequencing platform. An early release covering roughly 600 HLA-typed donors comprised about 300 gigabases of sequencing data and 65 million to 100 million unique TCR sequences. Along with the approximately 700-subject first cohort, a separate validation cohort of 120 different subjects was used. To decide whether each TCR beta V gene segment behaved as functional or pseudogenic, an earlier analysis of approximately 600 of the donors relied on high-throughput TCR beta sequencing. Donor age, sex, ethnicity and CMV serostatus were compiled together with the repertoire data. The number of typed donors differed by locus: about 629-630 for A, B, C, DRB1 and DQB1; 522 for DQA1; 606 for DPA1; and around 470 for DPB1. HLA typing included class I and class II loci at four-digit resolution. In the later analysis, no new phenotypic data were used to find candidate immune exposures; instead, reliance was placed on TCR beta sequences and their occurrence across donors. Of the roughly 400 genotyped donors, roughly 85% fell in the genetic ancestry cluster associated with self-reported Caucasian donors. The study used immunosequencing to profile the T cell repertoires of 670 or so subjects and linked those repertoires to cytomegalovirus serostatus. To predict cytomegalovirus infection status, the study combined high-throughput TCR immunosequencing, statistical association of individual TCRs with disease status, and machine learning. Here is what the overall study found, with its caveats: In a later analysis, TCR association rates were found to vary across HLA loci, with the most associated TCRs seen for DRB1 alleles and the fewest for HLA-C alleles. Compared with equally common non-associated chains, HLA-associated TCR beta chains in a later analysis were more clonally expanded and had lower generation probabilities. The authors suggested that the approach could potentially be extended to other disease states and immunological phenotypes. The 87-base-pair reads could not distinguish some IMGT-functional V segments, including TRBV6-2 and TRBV6-3, so those segments were excluded. V-gene and J-gene trimming of TCR beta chains was associated with a missense DCLRE1C variant in a later genetic analysis, and the association was replicated in an independent cohort. Because HLA typing was unavailable for some donors at each locus, only the typed subset was used in association tests. Sequencing depth was assumed to be roughly uniform across donors in the presence/absence analyses, though that assumption may not hold. Strong co-occurrence of HLA alleles, especially DR and DQ, made assigning TCR associations to individual alleles difficult. In vitro tests confirmed that a few of the cytomegalovirus-associated TCR beta chains recognize cytomegalovirus antigens. According to a later genetic analysis, donors in an Asian-associated ancestry cluster had fewer N-insertions in productive TCRs than the roughly 660-donor mean. A further reported finding was that TCR beta sequences accurately predicted the HLA-A and HLA-B alleles for most subjects in the first cohort. In this cohort, only TCR beta chains were sequenced, and detectable features were limited by the absence of alpha or paired-chain data. Several of the top co-occurrence clusters appeared to be linked to parvovirus B19, influenza, CMV and Epstein-Barr virus, according to a later analysis. In both the original and validation cohorts, the classifier was reported to diagnose cytomegalovirus status with high specificity and sensitivity. Broadly in line with IMGT annotations, most TCR beta V segments showed up in productive rearrangements about 87% or about 30% of the time in an earlier analysis of several hundred of the donors. Immune exposure information for the cohort was limited to CMV serostatus. Across donors, most TCR sequences were observed very rarely, whereas some public TCRs were present in many individuals. Correlated functional status among segregating V segments might reflect linkage disequilibrium, but an unknown experimental factor could not be ruled out. A cluster of highly shared sequence variants was judged likely to be a technical artifact of the sequencing pipeline. The study gave a list of some 150 TCR beta chains associated with cytomegalovirus. Seventeen rarely observed V segments, including chromosome 9 orphons, were excluded from the earlier analysis of a few hundred of the donors because counts were too low. In a later analysis, about 17,000 TCR beta sequences were associated with specific HLA alleles at a false discovery rate of 0.05. According to a later analysis, most CMV-associated TCR beta chains appeared to be HLA-restricted, and the HLA associations seemed to be driven largely by CMV exposure.

The cohort was made up of about 610 healthy bone marrow donors. All cohort members were sampled while nominally healthy, although unrecorded immune exposures were likely present. Of the approximately 700 cohort members, about 290 had a positive CMV serostatus and about 350 had a negative one, while no CMV serostatus was recorded for the donor. Each donor provided a peripheral blood sample, and peripheral blood mononuclear cells were used for TCR beta sequencing. The Qiagen DNeasy Blood Extraction Kit was used to extract genomic DNA from the blood cell samples. There are 13 amino acids in the CDR3, from cysteine to phenylalanine inclusive. Only the CDR3 portion is preserved as DNA: 39 bases, with reading frame beginning at the first base. Germline trimming amounts to 3 bases on V and 8 bases on J, with 2 as the count of junction bases outside the gene matches. CDR1 and CDR2 were assigned from the germline V gene as SGHTA and FQGTGA.

Sequencing input: PBMCs. The chain employs TRBV7-3 and TRBJ2-1; 9 central nucleotides agree with TRBD1. This receptor was obtained from a human donor in good health. The CDR3 protein: CASSFTGGYEQFF. The DNA sequence is given as TGTGCCAGCAGCTTTACAGGGGGCTATGAGCAGTTCTTC.